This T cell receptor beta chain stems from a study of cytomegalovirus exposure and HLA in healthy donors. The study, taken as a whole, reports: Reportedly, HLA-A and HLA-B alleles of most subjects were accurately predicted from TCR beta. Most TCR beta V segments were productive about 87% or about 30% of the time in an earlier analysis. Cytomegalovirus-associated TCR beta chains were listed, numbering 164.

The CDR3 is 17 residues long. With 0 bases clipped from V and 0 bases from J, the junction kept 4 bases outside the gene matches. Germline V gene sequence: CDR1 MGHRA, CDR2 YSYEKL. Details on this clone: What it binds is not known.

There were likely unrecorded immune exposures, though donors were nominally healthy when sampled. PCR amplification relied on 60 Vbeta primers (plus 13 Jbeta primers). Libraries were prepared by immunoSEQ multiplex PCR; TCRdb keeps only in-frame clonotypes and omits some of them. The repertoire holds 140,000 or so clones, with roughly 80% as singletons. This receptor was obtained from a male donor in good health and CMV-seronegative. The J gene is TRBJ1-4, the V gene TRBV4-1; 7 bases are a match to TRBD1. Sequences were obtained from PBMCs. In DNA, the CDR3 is TGCGCCAGCAGCCAAGATGGGACAGTCGCAACTAATGAAAAACTGTTTTTT. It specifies CASSQDGTVATNEKLFF.